These 28 T cell receptor beta chains were sequenced from one sample in a study of T cells after posttransplantation cyclophosphamide. Assay: immunoSEQ multiplex PCR; the TCRdb copy retains only in-frame clones and omits some. The sample comprises around 6,900 clones, roughly 98% of which are singletons, and 0.5% to 0.65% rests with the top ten. The specimen sequenced was naive CD8+ T cells sorted from PBMCs. The source is a woman aged 25 to 39 in good health and a related stem cell transplant donor.

The sample holds one count of this clone. The chain couples TRBV19 to TRBJ1-2; D perhaps matches TRBD1 (5 bases). This CDR3 region has 14 residues. V lost 2 bases and J 8 bases, leaving 15 bases between the germline ends. Germline CDR1 LNHDA, CDR2 SQIVND (reference sequence). In DNA, the CDR3 is TGTGCCAGTAGTATAATAGGGGCCACCGCAGGCTACACCTTC. Translating gives CASSIIGATAGYTF.

The V gene is TRBV27, the J gene TRBJ1-2; D ambiguous. Per germline, CDR1 MNHEY and CDR2 SMNVEV (reference sequence). V dropped 2 bases and J dropped 6 bases, with 16 bases sitting between them. This CDR3 is 15 amino acids long. The CDR3 DNA is TGTGCCAGCAGTTTAGGTCACGCTCCCGCGAATGGCTACACCTTC. Its protein is CASSLGHAPANGYTF.

This chain links TRBV7-7 with TRBJ2-7; 10 nucleotides match TRBD1. CDR1 SSHAT and CDR2 FNYEAQ come from the germline V gene (reference sequence). The CDR3 runs 16 residues. Trimming cost V 1 base and J 6 bases; bases outside gene matches: 9. CDR3 sequence (DNA): TGTGCCAGCAGCTTAGGTTCCCGAGACAGGGGGCCCGAGCAGTACTTC. Protein product: CASSLGSRDRGPEQYF.

The chain employs TRBV19 and TRBJ1-2; 9 nucleotides match TRBD1. V trimming: 4 bases; J trimming: 8 bases; junction bases outside the gene matches: 8. The V gene's germline CDR1 is LNHDA and CDR2 SQIVND (reference sequence). The CDR3 has 14 amino acids. The CDR3 DNA is TGTGCCAGTAGTACAACAGGGGGCGTGGGCGGCTACACCTTC. This encodes CASSTTGGVGGYTF.

This chain uses TRBV6-6 with TRBJ1-6; no clear D gene. This CDR3 spans 14 amino acids. Trimming removed 7 bases from V and 6 bases from J, with 13 bases in between. In germline, CDR1 is MNHNY, CDR2 SVGAGI (reference sequence). In nucleotides, the CDR3 is TGTGCCAGCACGGAAGCGATCTCTAATTCACCCCTCCACTTT. Protein product: CASTEAISNSPLHF.

The chain employs TRBV11-1 and TRBJ2-1; D gene ambiguous. Trimming stripped 2 bases from V and 7 bases from J, with 15 bases between. Per the germline V gene, CDR1 is SGHAT and CDR2 is FQDESV (reference sequence). This CDR3 is built from 15 residues. The CDR3 DNA reads TGTGCCAGCAGCTTATCAAGCCACGGAGAGAATGAGCAGTTCTTC. The encoded protein is CASSLSSHGENEQFF.

The chain has TRBV14 and TRBJ2-3; D remains unclear. CDR1 and CDR2 from the germline V gene are SGHDN and FVKESK. V lost 3 bases to trimming and J lost 2 bases, with 3 bases between them. The CDR3 is 12 residues long. CDR3 amino acids: CASSQYTDTQYF. CDR3 coding DNA: TGTGCCAGCAGCCAGTACACAGATACGCAGTATTTT.

The DNA for the CDR3 is TGTGCCAGCAGCCAGGACAGGGCAGACACAGATACGCAGTATTTT. Translated, it gives CASSQDRADTDTQYF. The chain has TRBV28 and TRBJ2-3; 8 nucleotides agree with TRBD1. The ends lost 6 bases at V and 2 bases at J; junction bases unmatched: 7. Germline V gives CDR1 MDHEN, CDR2 SYDVKM. The CDR3 covers 15 residues.

The rearrangement joins TRBV27 to TRBJ1-4; 9 bases line up with TRBD1. Looked up from germline, CDR1 is MNHEY and CDR2 is SMNVEV (reference sequence). CDR3 length: 15 amino acids. With V trimmed by 4 bases and J by 7 bases, 7 bases remained unmatched. The DNA of the CDR3 is TGTGCCAGCAGTTCTCCGGGACAGGGCTTTGAAAAACTGTTTTTT. It codes for CASSSPGQGFEKLFF.

The chain links TRBV4-3 to TRBJ1-5; D might be TRBD1 (5 bases). The CDR3 has 17 amino acids. With 0 bases removed from V and 2 bases from J, the gap between germline ends came to 14 bases. CDR1 and CDR2 from the germline V gene are LGHNA and YSLEER. This chain's CDR3 is CASSQDGGSRGNQPQHF. CDR3 DNA: TGCGCCAGCAGCCAAGATGGGGGGAGCCGGGGCAATCAGCCCCAGCATTTT.

The V gene is TRBV27, the J gene TRBJ2-3; no firm D call. V was pared by 6 bases and J by 1 base, with 14 bases between. Germline V gene lookup returns CDR1 MNHEY and CDR2 SMNVEV (reference sequence). This CDR3 is built from 15 residues. The CDR3 coding sequence is TGTGCCAGCAGCCCCAGGTCGAGAGGCACAGATACGCAGTATTTT. The encoded protein is CASSPRSRGTDTQYF.

This chain connects TRBV21-1 to TRBJ2-7; the D call TRBD2 from the table was never checked on the DNA. TRBV21-1 is termed a pseudogene. The CDR3 runs to 16 residues. In DNA form, the CDR3 reads TGTGCCAGCAGCAAAATTGCTAGCGGGGGAACCTACGAGCAGTACTTC. Residues: CASSKIASGGTYEQYF.

The V gene is TRBV7-9, the J gene TRBJ2-7; the D gene is possibly TRBD2 (6 bases). The CDR3 runs to 16 residues. Germline V gene sequence: CDR1 SEHNR, CDR2 FQNEAQ (reference sequence). V shed 4 bases and J shed 2 bases, with 18 bases lying between them. CDR3 residues: CASSSNRDSIPYEQYF. For the CDR3, the DNA is TGTGCCAGCAGCTCAAACCGGGACTCCATCCCCTACGAGCAGTACTTC.

This clone appeared a single time. The J gene is TRBJ1-2, the V gene TRBV6-5; possibly TRBD1 for D (6 bases). Trimming left V 6 bases short and J 4 bases short, with 12 bases between. The length of the CDR3 is 13 residues. Germline loops: CDR1 MNHEY, CDR2 SVGAGI. The CDR3 DNA follows: TGTGCCAGCAGCCCACAGGGCGGCTATGGCTACACCTTC. Translation: CASSPQGGYGYTF.

The rearrangement joins TRBV7-9 to TRBJ1-6; D remains unclear. V dropped 0 bases and J dropped 9 bases, with 12 bases sitting between them. CDR3 length: 15 amino acids. Germline CDR1 SEHNR, CDR2 FQNEAQ (reference sequence). CDR3 loop: CASSLAGRGLSPLHF. The CDR3 nucleotides are TGTGCCAGCAGCTTAGCTGGACGCGGACTTTCACCCCTCCACTTT.

The rearrangement uses TRBV5-1 and TRBJ2-2; D is ambiguous. CDR1 and CDR2 from the germline V gene are SGHRS and YFSETQ. The CDR3 is 13 amino acids. Trimming removed 0 bases at V and 9 bases at J, with 9 bases between. The CDR3 region is CASSLERPWELFF. The CDR3 DNA follows: TGCGCCAGCAGCTTGGAGAGGCCCTGGGAGCTGTTTTTT.

V gene TRBV19 combines with J gene TRBJ1-3; D perhaps matches TRBD1 (6 bases). The germline V gene has CDR1 LNHDA and CDR2 SQIVND (reference sequence). CDR3 length equals 17 residues. V lost 5 bases, J lost 0 bases, and 17 bases lay in between. This chain's CDR3 is CASSPRDTQSSGNTIYF. The CDR3, as DNA: TGTGCCAGTAGTCCCCGGGACACCCAGAGCTCTGGAAACACCATATATTTT.

The rearrangement links TRBV23-1 to TRBJ2-7; 9 bases match TRBD1. TRBV23-1 is an open reading frame whose function is uncertain. J gave up 2 bases and V 3 bases, and 8 bases lay outside the gene matches. This CDR3 comprises 16 residues. In DNA, the CDR3 is TGCGCCAGCAGTCAGCGCAGGACAGGGGAAACCTACGAGCAGTACTTC. Amino acids: CASSQRRTGETYEQYF.

V usage is TRBV4-1 and J usage is TRBJ2-7; tentative D call: TRBD1 (6 bases). This CDR3 is built from 17 residues. Looked up from germline, CDR1 is MGHRA and CDR2 is YSYEKL. V was shortened by 3 bases and J by 2 bases, with 20 bases between the two germline ends. This CDR3 reads CASSQRAAGTFPYEQYF. The CDR3 bases are TGCGCCAGCAGCCAGAGGGCAGCCGGGACATTCCCCTACGAGCAGTACTTC.

The chain carries TRBV5-6 and TRBJ2-1; no firm D call. The CDR3 is made up of 11 amino acids. Germline-derived CDR1 and CDR2 are SGHDT and YYEEEE. V gave up 1 base and J gave up 6 bases, with 2 bases separating them. This CDR3 reads CASSLLNEQFF. CDR3 nucleotide sequence: TGTGCCAGCAGCTTGCTCAATGAGCAGTTCTTC.

The chain couples TRBV19 to TRBJ1-1, with D possibly TRBD1 on 5 matching bases. V was cut by 6 bases and J by 1 base, with 9 bases left in between. This CDR3 is 13 amino acids long. Germline V CDR1 and CDR2: LNHDA, SQIVND (reference sequence). The CDR3 region has the DNA TGTGCCAGTAGCCTAGGGGCGAACACTGAAGCTTTCTTT. Translated, it gives CASSLGANTEAFF.

CDR3 loop: CASSLALSGEHRDTQYF. For the CDR3, the DNA is TGTGCCAGCAGCTTAGCGCTCTCAGGGGAGCATAGAGATACGCAGTATTTT. J is TRBJ2-3 and V is TRBV7-8, with D perhaps matching TRBD1 (6 bases). V lost 0 bases and J lost 5, with 18 bases in between. The CDR3 loop spans 17 amino acids. Germline V CDR1 and CDR2: SGHVS, FQNEAQ.

This clone is a singleton in its sample. V gene TRBV27 combines with J gene TRBJ1-6; 9 nucleotides line up with TRBD1. The germline V gene encodes CDR1 MNHEY and CDR2 SMNVEV (reference sequence). V lost 3 bases to trimming and J lost 13 bases; unmatched junction nucleotides: 4. The length of the CDR3 is 13 residues. The CDR3: CASSLATGGPLHF. DNA of the CDR3: TGTGCCAGCAGTTTGGCGACAGGGGGTCCCCTCCACTTT.

V is TRBV6-1 and J is TRBJ1-5, with 7 bases fitting TRBD1. Germline values: CDR1 MNHNS, CDR2 SASEGT. The CDR3 consists of 15 residues. The J segment lost 7 bases and the V segment lost 3 bases, leaving 9 bases of the junction unmatched. For the CDR3, the DNA is TGTGCCAGCAGTGATTATTCAGGGGGTGGGCAGCCCCAGCATTTT. Residues: CASSDYSGGGQPQHF.

This sequence joins TRBV9 and TRBJ2-3; a possible D gene is TRBD2 (7 bases). Trimming took off 2 bases at V and 4 bases at J, with 14 bases between the two ends. The CDR3 length is 15 residues. Per germline, CDR1 SGDLS and CDR2 YYNGEE. The CDR3 sequence is CASSVGGAGADTQYF. The DNA of the CDR3 is TGTGCCAGCAGCGTTGGGGGGGCTGGCGCAGATACGCAGTATTTT.

On this clone: At one of its ends the junction is not consistent with the germline gene, which may arise from a read error. The J gene is TRBJ2-1, the V gene TRBV27, with 10 positions matching TRBD2. Germline lookup yields CDR1 MNHEY and CDR2 SMNVEV (reference sequence). This CDR3 is 14 amino acids long. The CDR3 bases are TGTGCCAGCAGTGAGCGGGGGGGCCCTGATGAGCGGTTCTTC. Translation: CASSERGGPDERFF.

The chain uses TRBV7-9 and TRBJ2-5; possibly TRBD1 for D (6 bases). Deletions cut 5 bases from V and 3 bases from J, with 13 bases between. Germline V CDR1 and CDR2: SEHNR, FQNEAQ (reference sequence). The CDR3 contains 14 residues. The CDR3 spells CASSLAGEEETQYF. The CDR3 bases are TGTGCCAGCAGCCTCGCAGGGGAAGAAGAGACCCAGTACTTC.

This clone was counted once. CDR3 protein: CASSQSQIRGGWNEQFF. The CDR3 region has the DNA TGCGCCAGCAGCCAATCTCAAATTCGGGGGGGGTGGAATGAGCAGTTCTTC. The chain joins TRBV4-3 to TRBJ2-1; 8 bases are a match to TRBD2. V was pared by 2 bases and J by 7 bases, with 13 bases of the junction left unmatched. Germline values: CDR1 LGHNA, CDR2 YSLEER. The CDR3 runs 17 residues.